A single T cell receptor beta chain is shown here with its context. The data were taken from a study of T cell repertoires in cytomegalovirus infection. On the study more broadly: In public TCR beta signatures, there were indications of both CMV infection and matching HLA type.

TCRdb analysed the reads with MiXCR anew, one entry per CDR3 protein. The sample comprises fewer than 300,000 distinct CDR3 sequences, roughly 23% of which are singletons, and 14% rests with the top ten. Germline V lookup: CDR1 SQVTM, CDR2 ANQGSEA. V lost 6 bases and J lost 4, with 10 bases in between. The length of the CDR3 is 12 residues. This sequence originates from a human donor in good health (CMV status not recorded). Some clones in this sample may be carry-over from other donors' samples. The V gene is TRBV29-1, the J gene TRBJ1-5; D might be TRBD1 (6 bases). Specimen: PBMCs. The CDR3 is CSVGTGNQPQHF. The CDR3 coding sequence is TGCAGCGTAGGTACAGGGAATCAGCCCCAGCATTTT.